These 9 T cell receptor beta chains share one sample of origin, sequenced in a study of blood T cell repertoires in COVID-19. Only in-frame clones appear in the TCRdb table, and some are missing; sequencing was by immunoSEQ multiplex PCR. The data show approximately 240,000 clones, 80% to 85% seen once. Material for sequencing was peripheral blood. These receptors came from a woman aged 25-40 years who had recovered from COVID-19.

This rearrangement joins TRBV11-2 to TRBJ1-2; tentatively, D is TRBD1 (6 bases). This CDR3 contains 13 residues. CDR1 and CDR2 (germline): SGHAT, FQNNGV. V was clipped by 8 bases and J by 7 bases, with 17 bases between them. CDR3 bases: TGTGCCAGCCGAACTTACAGGGAGGGTGGCTACACCTTC. Amino acid sequence: CASRTYREGGYTF.

V gene TRBV11-3 combines with J gene TRBJ2-1; possibly TRBD2 for D (6 bases). CDR3 length equals 16 residues. V was clipped by 5 bases and J by 5 bases, with 19 bases between them. The germline CDR1 and CDR2 sequences are SGHNT and YENEEA. The CDR3 reads CASSDEEGQGDNEQFF. Written as DNA, the CDR3 is TGTGCCAGCAGCGATGAGGAGGGCCAAGGGGACAATGAGCAGTTCTTC.

This clone was detected only once. V and J are TRBV4-1 and TRBJ2-7; 12 bases agree with TRBD2. Germline V gene data show CDR1 as MGHRA and CDR2 as YSYEKL. V was clipped by 4 bases and J by 5 bases; unmatched bases: 3. The CDR3 is 14 residues long. The CDR3 loop is CASSRLAGVDEQYF. CDR3 in DNA: TGCGCCAGCAGCCGACTAGCGGGAGTGGACGAGCAGTACTTC.

The rearrangement joins TRBV4-1 to TRBJ2-4, with D perhaps matching TRBD2 (6 bases). The V and J ends lost 3 bases and 8 bases respectively, with 26 bases between them. The CDR3 is 18 amino acids. From germline, CDR1 is MGHRA and CDR2 YSYEKL. CDR3 region: CASSHPLSGTGGRYIQYF. CDR3 sequence (DNA): TGCGCCAGCAGCCATCCCCTTTCCGGGACTGGGGGGAGGTACATTCAGTACTTC.

The chain combines TRBV10-3 with TRBJ1-2; 10 positions agree with TRBD1. Germline CDR1 reads ENHRY; CDR2 reads SYGVKD. The CDR3 is made up of 15 amino acids. The V and J ends lost 3 bases and 2 bases, in that order; junction bases with no gene match: 3. The CDR3, as DNA: TGTGCCATCAGTGACCCGGGACAGGGGAACTATGGCTACACCTTC. The encoded protein is CAISDPGQGNYGYTF.

The CDR3 DNA reads as TGCAGCGTCTGCCGACAGGGTCTTTACAATGAGCAGTTCTTC. Its translation: CSVCRQGLYNEQFF. This chain joins TRBV29-1 and TRBJ2-1, with TRBD1 matching 7 bases. There are 14 residues in the CDR3. Germline V lookup: CDR1 SQVTM, CDR2 ANQGSEA. The V and J ends lost 6 bases and 4 bases, in that order; junction bases with no gene match: 9.

This clone has more than one count but fewer than ten. The V call is TRBV7-9, the J call TRBJ1-2; 10 nucleotides match TRBD1. The CDR3 is made up of 14 amino acids. Germline V CDR1 and CDR2: SEHNR, FQNEAQ (reference sequence). The junction had 5 bases not matched to a gene; V was cut back by 7 bases and J by 3 bases. The CDR3 region has the DNA TGTGCCAGCACCCGGGACAGGGGAGACTATGGCTACACCTTC. It is translated as CASTRDRGDYGYTF.

CDR3 DNA: TGCGCCAGCAGCTTGAGGAGCACCGGAGGCGAGCAGTACTTC. Protein: CASSLRSTGGEQYF. The chain carries TRBV5-1 and TRBJ2-7; TRBD2 is a possible D gene (5 bases). The CDR3 consists of 14 residues. Trimming removed 1 base from V and 6 bases from J, with 14 bases in between. Looked up from germline, CDR1 is SGHRS and CDR2 is YFSETQ.

J is TRBJ1-3 and V is TRBV19, with TRBD1 matching over 9 bases. CDR1 is LNHDA and CDR2 is SQIVND in the germline V gene (reference sequence). The ends lost 4 bases at V and 6 bases at J; junction bases unmatched: 7. There are 15 residues in the CDR3. The CDR3 loop is CASSNRDRAENTIYF. DNA for the CDR3: TGTGCCAGTAGTAACCGGGACAGGGCGGAAAACACCATATATTTT.